These 25 T cell receptor beta chains were all obtained from the same sample, sequenced in a study of T-cell memory formation after mild COVID-19. MiXCR, applied by TCRdb to the 5' RACE reads, yields one record per CDR3 protein. This table holds fewer than 500,000 distinct CDR3 sequences, around 25% found once. Sequencing was performed on PBMCs or a T cell subset sorted from them (not recorded which). The source of these receptors is an adult woman who had mild COVID-19 (a few samples of this study predate the infection). Cell type and time point are not known.

This clonotype was seen repeatedly, ten times or more. The chain uses TRBV5-1 and TRBJ2-1, with D possibly being TRBD2 (6 bases). The ends were cut back, 4 bases at V and 8 bases at J, with 19 bases in the middle. The germline CDR1 and CDR2 sequences are SGHRS and YFSETQ. The CDR3 totals 15 residues. This CDR3 reads CASSRRLGRLDEQFF. The CDR3 DNA follows: TGCGCCAGCAGCCGGCGTTTGGGGAGGTTAGATGAGCAGTTCTTC.

This chain links TRBV21-1 with TRBJ2-4; TRBD1 is taken as the D call from the table, unchecked against the DNA. TRBV21-1 is flagged as a pseudogene. This CDR3 is built from 15 residues. The CDR3 DNA follows: TGTGCCAGCAGCATACAGGTCCGGGTTGGCGCGAATCAGTACTTC. Its translation is CASSIQVRVGANQYF.

This clonotype was picked up a small number of times. DNA of the CDR3: TGTGCCAGCAGCCCTAGTGGGCCCGAAGCTTTCTTT. Translating gives CASSPSGPEAFF. The chain combines TRBV7-9 with TRBJ1-1; D is unresolved. Germline loops: CDR1 SEHNR, CDR2 FQNEAQ (reference sequence). V lost 5 bases and J lost 8, with 12 bases in between. This CDR3 comprises 12 residues.

The chain carries TRBV25-1 and TRBJ1-2; perhaps TRBD1 as D (5 bases). Germline assignment: CDR1 MGHDK and CDR2 SYGVNS. The CDR3 is made up of 12 amino acids. V was cut by 3 bases and J by 6 bases, with 8 bases left in between. CDR3 sequence: CASSDRADGYTF. DNA of the CDR3: TGTGCCAGCAGTGACAGGGCCGATGGCTACACCTTC.

This clonotype has more than one count but fewer than ten. The chain carries TRBV7-2 and TRBJ2-6; no clear D. This CDR3 has 15 residues. Germline V lookup: CDR1 SGHTA, CDR2 FQGNSA. V lost 5 bases and J 3 bases, leaving 11 bases between the germline ends. The CDR3 reads CASSQPLGGANVLTF. CDR3 coding DNA: TGTGCCAGCAGCCAGCCACTTGGTGGGGCCAACGTCCTGACTTTC.

CDR3 sequence reads: CATSREDRTEQFF. The CDR3 DNA follows: TGTGCCACCAGCAGAGAAGACCGGACCGAGCAGTTCTTC. The V call is TRBV15, the J call TRBJ2-1; D gene uncertain. Germline V gene sequence: CDR1 LNHNV, CDR2 YYDKDF (reference sequence). The CDR3 spans 13 residues. Trimming took off 0 bases at V and 10 bases at J, with 10 bases between the two ends.

This clonotype was counted many times. This chain links TRBV6-5 with TRBJ2-7; 8 bases agree with TRBD1. Trimming at V came to 5 bases and at J to 3 bases, leaving 9 bases not matched to a gene. This CDR3 spans 15 amino acids. Germline assignment: CDR1 MNHEY and CDR2 SVGAGI. CDR3 DNA sequence: TGTGCCAGCAGTCCCTCCCTCGACAGGGGCTACGAGCAGTACTTC. Its translation: CASSPSLDRGYEQYF.

This clonotype was picked up one time. The chain recombines TRBV6-6 with TRBJ1-2, with 7 bases lining up with TRBD1. CDR3 length: 13 residues. Germline-derived CDR1 and CDR2 are MNHNY and SVGAGI (reference sequence). Trimming removed 4 bases from V and 8 bases from J; junction bases left unmatched: 7. CDR3 loop: CASSSGGRGGYTF. CDR3 DNA sequence: TGTGCCAGCAGTTCAGGGGGGCGGGGAGGCTACACCTTC.

V usage is TRBV4-2 and J usage is TRBJ1-1, with no clear D. The CDR3 contains 12 residues. The V end lost 3 bases, the J end lost 4 bases, and 6 bases lay between the germline ends. Germline values: CDR1 LGHNA, CDR2 YNFKEQ. The CDR3 DNA is TGTGCCAGCAGCCATTCTGCCACTGAAGCTTTCTTT. Its protein product is CASSHSATEAFF.

This clonotype was counted a few times. The chain has TRBV7-3 and TRBJ2-2; 11 bases match TRBD2. V lost 4 bases, J lost 0 bases, and 1 base stayed unmatched. The CDR3 is made up of 16 amino acids. From germline, CDR1 is SGHTA and CDR2 FQGTGA. CDR3 loop: CASSSTSGANTGELFF. DNA for the CDR3: TGTGCCAGCAGCTCGACTAGCGGGGCGAACACCGGGGAGCTGTTTTTT.

The CDR3: CAISSRDTQYF. DNA of the CDR3: TGTGCCATCAGTAGCCGAGATACGCAGTATTTT. The gene calls are TRBV10-3 and TRBJ2-3, with D uncertain. The CDR3 consists of 11 residues. Trimming took 5 bases from V and 5 from J, leaving 5 bases between them. Germline values: CDR1 ENHRY, CDR2 SYGVKD.

This chain links TRBV5-6 with TRBJ1-1; D perhaps matches TRBD1 (6 bases). Germline V gives CDR1 SGHDT, CDR2 YYEEEE. The V end was cut by 6 bases, the J end by 6 bases, with 15 bases between. The CDR3 is made up of 13 amino acids. DNA for the CDR3: TGTGCCAGCAAGCCCGGACAGATGCCTGAAGCTTTCTTT. Residues: CASKPGQMPEAFF.

The V gene is TRBV10-2, the J gene TRBJ2-3; maybe TRBD1 (6 bases). V was clipped by 4 bases and J by 5 bases, with 10 bases between them. This CDR3 has 13 residues. Germline CDR1 is WSHSY and CDR2 is SAAADI. The CDR3 is CASSAQGGDTQYF. CDR3 nucleotide sequence: TGCGCCAGCAGTGCCCAAGGGGGAGATACGCAGTATTTT.

The V call is TRBV19, the J call TRBJ1-1, with D unresolved. From germline, CDR1 is LNHDA and CDR2 SQIVND (reference sequence). CDR3 length: 14 residues. Trimming stripped 5 bases from V and 1 base from J, with 11 bases between. The CDR3: CASSPGGQNTEAFF. CDR3 DNA: TGTGCCAGTAGTCCCGGAGGGCAGAACACTGAAGCTTTCTTT.

This chain uses TRBV5-1 with TRBJ1-6; D is ambiguous. This CDR3 contains 14 residues. Trimming left V 0 bases short and J 6 bases short, with 7 bases between. Germline V gene data show CDR1 as SGHRS and CDR2 as YFSETQ. The CDR3 protein is CASSLGFGNSPLHF. The CDR3 bases are TGCGCCAGCAGCTTGGGGTTTGGTAATTCACCCCTCCACTTT.

The table lists this clonotype with a few counts. This chain uses TRBV5-1 with TRBJ1-1; D is possibly TRBD1 (5 bases). Trimming took off 3 bases at V and 3 bases at J, with 12 bases between the two ends. The CDR3 contains 14 residues. CDR1 SGHRS and CDR2 YFSETQ come from the germline V gene. Here the CDR3 reads CASSYGGADTEAFF. CDR3 bases: TGCGCCAGCAGCTACGGGGGAGCCGACACTGAAGCTTTCTTT.

The chain links TRBV12-3 or TRBV12-4 to TRBJ2-1; a weak D match, TRBD2 (6 bases). The CDR3 is made up of 15 amino acids. Trimming removed 1 base at V and 7 bases at J, with 14 bases between. CDR3 protein: CASSLVRGGFNEQFF. CDR3 in DNA: TGTGCCAGCAGTTTAGTAAGGGGAGGTTTTAATGAGCAGTTCTTC.

The rearrangement joins TRBV7-7 to TRBJ2-1; 11 bases line up with TRBD2. Trimming at V came to 3 bases and at J to 8 bases, leaving 6 bases not matched to a gene. The germline CDR1 and CDR2 sequences are SSHAT and FNYEAQ (reference sequence). The CDR3 length is 15 residues. The CDR3 DNA sequence: TGTGCCAGCAGCTTGACTAGCGGGGCCAACGATGAGCAGTTCTTC. It translates to CASSLTSGANDEQFF.

V usage is TRBV7-3 and J usage is TRBJ2-5; 7 nucleotides agree with TRBD2. Germline lookup yields CDR1 SGHTA and CDR2 FQGTGA. The CDR3 is 14 amino acids. The V and J ends lost 2 bases and 9 bases, in that order; junction bases with no gene match: 9. CDR3 sequence reads: CASSLGGGAMAQYF. DNA of the CDR3: TGTGCCAGCAGCTTAGGGGGAGGGGCAATGGCCCAGTACTTC. Full variable domain (rest looked up from reference TRBV7-3 and TRBJ2-5): GAGVSQTPSNKVTEKGKYVELRCDPISGHTALYWYRQSLGQGPEFLIYFQGTGAADDSGLPNDRFFAVRPEGSVSTLKIQRTERGDSAVYLCASSLGGGAMAQYFGPGTRLLVL.

This clonotype showed up just a few times. The rearrangement links TRBV6-6 to TRBJ1-5, with no clear D. CDR3 length: 17 amino acids. The V gene lost 0 bases and the J gene lost 0 bases, with 12 bases spanning the gap. Germline lookup yields CDR1 MNHNY and CDR2 SVGAGI (reference sequence). The CDR3 DNA reads TGTGCCAGCAGTTACTCGAATAGTGCGGATAGCAATCAGCCCCAGCATTTT. Residues: CASSYSNSADSNQPQHF.

The chain combines TRBV24-1 with TRBJ1-4, with D unresolved. The germline V and J ends were trimmed by 5 bases and 7 bases, with 10 bases remaining between them. Germline-derived CDR1 and CDR2 are KGHDR and SFDVKD. This CDR3 spans 13 amino acids. The CDR3 reads CATSAPPTEKLFF. Written as DNA, the CDR3 is TGTGCCACCAGTGCCCCGCCGACTGAAAAACTGTTTTTT.

The V call is TRBV29-1, the J call TRBJ2-5; D gene uncertain. The germline V gene encodes CDR1 SQVTM and CDR2 ANQGSEA. The germline V and J ends were trimmed by 3 bases and 5 bases, with 10 bases remaining between them. There are 12 residues in the CDR3. CDR3 sequence reads: CSVDPNRETQYF. In DNA, the CDR3 is TGCAGCGTTGACCCGAATAGGGAGACCCAGTACTTC.

V gene TRBV7-9 combines with J gene TRBJ1-2; D uncertain. The CDR3 length is 14 residues. Germline values: CDR1 SEHNR, CDR2 FQNEAQ (reference sequence). V dropped 1 base and J dropped 1 base, with 7 bases sitting between them. CDR3 residues: CASSLVASNYGYTF. CDR3 nucleotides: TGTGCCAGCAGCTTAGTGGCCAGTAACTATGGCTACACCTTC.

This chain connects TRBV6-2 or TRBV6-3 to TRBJ2-7, with D tentatively TRBD2 (5 bases). Per the germline V gene, CDR1 is MNHEY and CDR2 is SVGEGT. The CDR3 extends over 14 amino acids. Trimming cost V 7 bases and J 2 bases, with 15 bases left between them. CDR3 region: CASTLTSSTYEQYF. The CDR3 DNA reads as TGTGCCAGCACCCTAACTAGTTCCACCTACGAGCAGTACTTC.

The chain links TRBV6-6 to TRBJ2-3, with no clear D. V was pared by 6 bases and J by 2 bases, with 12 bases between. CDR1 is MNHNY and CDR2 is SVGAGI in the germline V gene (reference sequence). The CDR3 length is 14 residues. The chain's CDR3 is CASSLHDPTDTQYF. Written as DNA, the CDR3 is TGTGCCAGCAGCCTCCATGACCCCACAGATACGCAGTATTTT.